What follows are 19 T cell receptor beta chains derived from one specimen sequenced in a study of T cell clonotyping in hematopoietic cell transplantation. The data were produced by immunoSEQ multiplex PCR, yet TCRdb's version contains in-frame clones alone and is incomplete. The table has tens of thousands of clones, more than 85% seen once. The starting material was PBMCs, obtained 100 days after allogeneic stem cell transplant. Receptors originate from a female patient aged 50-60 years who had an allogeneic stem cell transplant from a related donor, so the T cells may come from the graft donor. Some clones in this sample may be carry-over from other donors' samples.

The chain joins TRBV5-1 to TRBJ1-2; 7 nucleotides match TRBD1. The germline V gene encodes CDR1 SGHRS and CDR2 YFSETQ. This CDR3 is built from 15 residues. The V and J ends lost 5 bases and 7 bases, in that order; junction bases with no gene match: 14. The CDR3: CASRIPGQTLGGYTF. The CDR3 bases are TGCGCCAGCAGAATCCCGGGACAGACCCTTGGTGGCTACACCTTC. The variable domain in full, with the rest retrieved from reference TRBV5-1 and TRBJ1-2, is KAGVTQTPRYLIKTRGQQVTLSCSPISGHRSVSWYQQTPGQGLQFLFEYFSETQRNKGNFPGRFSGRQFSNSRSEMNVSTLELGDSALYLCASRIPGQTLGGYTFGSGTRLTVV.

The chain is built from TRBV7-8 and TRBJ2-1; 7 nucleotides align to TRBD2. The J segment lost 3 bases and the V segment lost 5 bases, leaving 7 bases of the junction unmatched. The V gene's germline CDR1 is SGHVS and CDR2 FQNEAQ. The CDR3 totals 15 residues. The CDR3 sequence is CASSRAGTNYNEQFF. In DNA form, the CDR3 reads TGTGCCAGCAGCCGAGCCGGGACTAACTACAATGAGCAGTTCTTC.

The chain employs TRBV10-3 and TRBJ2-1; 13 bases are shared with TRBD2. V lost 7 bases to trimming and J lost 10 bases; unmatched junction nucleotides: 13. Germline V CDR1 and CDR2: ENHRY, SYGVKD. CDR3 length equals 16 residues. This CDR3 reads CAITVTSGGAAWEQFF. The CDR3 DNA sequence: TGTGCCATCACTGTTACTAGCGGGGGGGCGGCATGGGAGCAGTTCTTC.

The chain's CDR3 is CASSTQGANTEAFF. CDR3 in DNA: TGTGCCAGCAGCACACAGGGGGCGAACACTGAAGCTTTCTTT. This chain joins TRBV7-8 and TRBJ1-1; 9 bases agree with TRBD1. V was clipped by 5 bases and J by 1 base; unmatched bases: 2. The CDR3 has 14 residues. Germline CDR1 SGHVS, CDR2 FQNEAQ.

The chain carries TRBV30 and TRBJ2-2; D remains ambiguous. Trimming took off 2 bases at V and 2 bases at J, with 6 bases between the two ends. The CDR3 contains 13 residues. Per germline, CDR1 GTSNPN and CDR2 SVGIG (reference sequence). This CDR3 reads CAWSLYNTGELFF. The CDR3 nucleotides are TGTGCCTGGAGTCTTTATAACACCGGGGAGCTGTTTTTT.

The DNA for the CDR3 is TGCGCCAGCAGCCCGGACAGGACGGTTTCACCCCTCCACTTT. This translates into CASSPDRTVSPLHF. The chain employs TRBV5-1 and TRBJ1-6, with 7 bases fitting TRBD1. CDR1 and CDR2 (germline): SGHRS, YFSETQ. The V gene end was trimmed by 4 bases and the J gene end by 9 bases; junction bases not matched to a gene: 7. The CDR3 totals 14 residues.

The chain combines TRBV4-2 with TRBJ2-5; 16 bases fit TRBD2. V shed 4 bases, J shed 5 bases, and the junction held 13 bases outside the gene matches. The CDR3 contains 19 residues. Germline CDR1 and CDR2: LGHNA and YNFKEQ. In DNA, the CDR3 is TGTGCCAGCAGCCTCCAACCCGGGACTAGCGGGGGGGCCGGGGAGACCCAGTACTTC. It specifies CASSLQPGTSGGAGETQYF.

The genes are TRBV7-2 and TRBJ2-7, with TRBD2 identical over 14 bases. Per germline, CDR1 SGHTA and CDR2 FQGNSA. V was pared by 5 bases and J by 0 bases, with 12 bases of the junction left unmatched. This CDR3 contains 19 residues. CDR3 in amino acids: CASSPGLAGGLLSSYEQYF. CDR3 sequence (DNA): TGTGCCAGCAGCCCCGGACTAGCGGGGGGCCTACTGAGCTCCTACGAGCAGTACTTC.

The chain employs TRBV5-1 and TRBJ2-2, with D possibly called TRBD1 or TRBD2 (5 bases each). Germline assignment: CDR1 SGHRS and CDR2 YFSETQ. The length of the CDR3 is 15 residues. V lost 4 bases and J lost 6, with 16 bases in between. This CDR3 reads CASSIGTTGAGELFF. The CDR3 region has the DNA TGCGCCAGCAGCATTGGGACGACTGGGGCCGGGGAGCTGTTTTTT. The whole variable domain, filled in from reference TRBV5-1 and TRBJ2-2, reads KAGVTQTPRYLIKTRGQQVTLSCSPISGHRSVSWYQQTPGQGLQFLFEYFSETQRNKGNFPGRFSGRQFSNSRSEMNVSTLELGDSALYLCASSIGTTGAGELFFGEGSRLTVL.

This clone appeared a few times. The chain joins TRBV9 to TRBJ1-6, with a weak D call TRBD1 (5 bases). Deletions cut 5 bases from V and 0 bases from J, with 9 bases between. From germline, CDR1 is SGDLS and CDR2 YYNGEE. The CDR3 runs to 15 residues. Here the CDR3 DNA reads TGTGCCAGCAGTAGACAGAGCTCCTATAATTCACCCCTCCACTTT. Its protein product is CASSRQSSYNSPLHF.

This clone has just a few counts. V usage is TRBV10-3 and J usage is TRBJ1-2; the D is unclear. The V end lost 0 bases, the J end lost 7 bases, and 9 bases lay between the germline ends. The CDR3 spans 13 residues. Germline CDR1 reads ENHRY; CDR2 reads SYGVKD. This CDR3 reads CAISESGSRGYTF. CDR3 bases: TGTGCCATCAGTGAGTCAGGTTCGCGTGGCTACACCTTC.

The V gene is TRBV6-5, the J gene TRBJ2-1, with D hard to call. Per germline, CDR1 MNHEY and CDR2 SVGAGI. V dropped 4 bases and J dropped 4 bases, with 2 bases sitting between them. This CDR3 has 11 residues. The chain's CDR3 is CASSLYNEQFF. The DNA of the CDR3 is TGTGCCAGCAGTTTATACAATGAGCAGTTCTTC.

The CDR3 DNA reads as TGTGCCAGTGGAGGGAATAGCAATCAGCCCCAGCATTTT. Translating it yields CASGGNSNQPQHF. J is TRBJ1-5 and V is TRBV19, with no clear D. The CDR3 extends over 13 amino acids. Deletions cut 8 bases from V and 0 bases from J, with 8 bases between. Germline lookup yields CDR1 LNHDA and CDR2 SQIVND (reference sequence).

This chain joins TRBV9 and TRBJ2-5, with a possible D match to TRBD2 (6 bases). V lost 10 bases and J 8 bases, leaving 18 bases between the germline ends. Germline-derived CDR1 and CDR2 are SGDLS and YYNGEE. CDR3 size: 12 residues. Here the CDR3 reads CASGGDLRTQYF. The CDR3, as DNA: TGTGCCTCTGGAGGGGACCTCCGAACCCAGTACTTC.

V gene TRBV7-2 combines with J gene TRBJ2-7, with D perhaps being TRBD1 or TRBD2 (5 bases each). In germline, CDR1 is SGHTA, CDR2 FQGNSA. This CDR3 is built from 14 residues. V dropped 4 bases and J dropped 0 bases, with 10 bases sitting between them. The CDR3 is CASSWGPSSYEQYF. Here the CDR3 DNA reads TGTGCCAGCAGCTGGGGACCTAGCTCCTACGAGCAGTACTTC.

The J gene is TRBJ2-3, the V gene TRBV29-1; 8 positions match TRBD1. Germline V gene sequence: CDR1 SQVTM, CDR2 ANQGSEA. J lost 1 base, V lost 5 bases, and 8 bases had no gene match. CDR3 length: 15 residues. The CDR3 reads CSVLTGGRGTDTQYF. In DNA form, the CDR3 reads TGCAGCGTTCTTACAGGGGGTCGGGGCACAGATACGCAGTATTTT.

This chain connects TRBV5-1 to TRBJ2-7, with unresolved D. Germline loops: CDR1 SGHRS, CDR2 YFSETQ. This CDR3 has 14 residues. V lost 0 bases to trimming and J lost 0 bases, with 7 bases between them. The CDR3 DNA reads as TGCGCCAGCAGCTTGGACGGTTACTCCTACGAGCAGTACTTC. As protein: CASSLDGYSYEQYF.

J is TRBJ1-1 and V is TRBV5-6; no clear D. Between the trimmed V and J ends, which lost 4 bases and 0 bases, there was a span of 13 bases. This CDR3 spans 15 amino acids. Germline assignment: CDR1 SGHDT and CDR2 YYEEEE. CDR3 DNA: TGTGCCAGCAGCCTCCTCGGGCGCTTGAACACTGAAGCTTTCTTT. Translating it yields CASSLLGRLNTEAFF.

The V call is TRBV4-3, the J call TRBJ1-6; D remains ambiguous. The CDR3 totals 14 residues. V shed 0 bases and J shed 11 bases, with 11 bases lying between them. Per the germline V gene, CDR1 is LGHNA and CDR2 is YSLEER. Here the CDR3 reads CASSQEIRLTPLHF. The CDR3 DNA reads TGCGCCAGCAGCCAAGAGATCCGGTTGACACCCCTCCACTTT.